This T cell receptor (beta chain) was captured by sequencing in a study of shared clonotypes between healthy human individuals. Germline assignment: CDR1 MNHEY and CDR2 SMNVEV (reference sequence). Trimming pared 2 bases from V and 3 bases from J, leaving 14 bases between. The CDR3 length is 16 residues. Profiled with immunoSEQ multiplex PCR; TCRdb holds only in-frame clones, not every one. The data show about 2.1 million clones, roughly 91% seen once. Naive CD8 cells were CD45RO-negative, positively selected for CCR7, excluding terminally differentiated effector memory CD45RA+ cells. Sequenced material: naive CD8+ T cells from PBMCs. This clonotype was sampled from a man between 18 and 35 years old in good health. Some clones in this sample may be carry-over from other donors' samples. This chain joins TRBV27 and TRBJ1-5, with D perhaps TRBD1 (6 bases). For the CDR3, the DNA is TGTGCCAGCAGTTTAACGGCACAGGGCTACAATCAGCCCCAGCATTTT. Translation gives CASSLTAQGYNQPQHF.